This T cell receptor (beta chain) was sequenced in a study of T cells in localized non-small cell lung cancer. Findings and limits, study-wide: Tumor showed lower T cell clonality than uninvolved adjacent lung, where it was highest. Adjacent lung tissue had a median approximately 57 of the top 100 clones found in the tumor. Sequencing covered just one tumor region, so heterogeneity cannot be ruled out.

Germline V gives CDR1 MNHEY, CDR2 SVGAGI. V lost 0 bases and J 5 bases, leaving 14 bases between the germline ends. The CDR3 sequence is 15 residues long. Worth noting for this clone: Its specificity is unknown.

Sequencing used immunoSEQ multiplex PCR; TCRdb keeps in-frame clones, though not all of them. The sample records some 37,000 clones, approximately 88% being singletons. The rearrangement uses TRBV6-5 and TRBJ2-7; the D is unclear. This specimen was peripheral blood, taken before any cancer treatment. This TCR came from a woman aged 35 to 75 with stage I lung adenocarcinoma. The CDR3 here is CASSYSTRLRNEQYF. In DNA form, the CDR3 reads TGTGCCAGCAGTTACTCGACGCGCCTGCGCAACGAGCAGTACTTC.